This TCR beta chain was captured by sequencing in a study of chemoradiotherapy in HPV16-positive cancers. For the study at large: Candidate HPV-specific clones and shared TCR motifs came from a couple of HPV16-positive patients.

The junction had 8 bases not matched to a gene; V was cut back by 0 bases and J by 4 bases. This CDR3 is 17 amino acids long. Looked up from germline, CDR1 is SGDLS and CDR2 is YYNGEE. Some clones are missing from TCRdb's copy, which holds only in-frame ones; the method was immunoSEQ multiplex PCR. The sample records 10,000 or so clones, 80% to 85% being singletons. The receptor was derived from a human donor with HPV-associated anogenital cancer. The sample in question was blood, obtained from a patient who underwent chemoradiotherapy. V is TRBV9 and J is TRBJ1-1; 11 bases agree with TRBD1. The CDR3: CASSVGLPGQGGTEAFF. CDR3 bases: TGTGCCAGCAGCGTAGGCCTTCCGGGACAGGGGGGCACTGAAGCTTTCTTT.